These 21 T cell receptor beta chains were sequenced from one sample in a study of blood T cell repertoires in COVID-19. Clones were sequenced by immunoSEQ multiplex PCR, and TCRdb holds only the in-frame ones, with some missing. Of about 220,000 clones detected, about 78% appear once; the ten largest clones hold approximately 7.2%. The sequencing input was peripheral blood. The receptor set was obtained from a woman aged 70-85 years with acute or convalescent COVID-19.

The chain has TRBV6-1 and TRBJ2-7; TRBD2 matches at 7 bases. Germline V gene data show CDR1 as MNHNS and CDR2 as SASEGT. V was clipped by 1 base and J by 3 bases; unmatched bases: 6. This CDR3 comprises 15 residues. The chain's CDR3 is CASSEVGWGGYEQYF. The CDR3 coding sequence is TGTGCCAGCAGTGAAGTTGGGTGGGGGGGCTACGAGCAGTACTTC.

The V call is TRBV19, the J call TRBJ2-5, with TRBD2 matching 10 bases. V shed 1 base and J 3 bases; nucleotides not matched to a gene: 8. CDR3 size: 17 residues. CDR1 LNHDA and CDR2 SQIVND come from the germline V gene (reference sequence). Written as DNA, the CDR3 is TGTGCCAGTAGTATAGGAGTCCTCAGCGGGGGGGAAGAGACCCAGTACTTC. Translating it yields CASSIGVLSGGEETQYF. Combining the CDR3 with reference TRBV19 and TRBJ2-5 gives the whole variable domain DGGITQSPKYLFRKEGQNVTLSCEQNLNHDAMYWYRQDPGQGLRLIYYSQIVNDFQKGDIAEGYSVSREKKESFPLTVTSAQKNPTAFYLCASSIGVLSGGEETQYFGPGTRLLVL.

J is TRBJ2-6 and V is TRBV15; a possible D gene is TRBD2 (5 bases). Germline assignment: CDR1 LNHNV and CDR2 YYDKDF (reference sequence). V gave up 4 bases and J gave up 1 base, with 8 bases separating them. This CDR3 is 15 amino acids long. CDR3 nucleotide sequence: TGTGCCACCAGCATGAGGGAGTCTGGGGCCAACGTCCTGACTTTC. Translation: CATSMRESGANVLTF.

The gene calls are TRBV30 and TRBJ1-2; D not resolved. The V gene's germline CDR1 is GTSNPN and CDR2 SVGIG (reference sequence). Trimming removed 1 base from V and 4 bases from J, with 7 bases in between. This CDR3 region has 12 residues. CDR3 coding DNA: TGTGCCTGGAGTGGACCGGGCTATGGCTACACCTTC. Its protein product is CAWSGPGYGYTF.

In nucleotides, the CDR3 is TGCGCCAGCAGCCCGCATCTTAGCTCCTATAATTCACCCCTCCACTTT. Residues: CASSPHLSSYNSPLHF. This chain links TRBV4-3 with TRBJ1-6; D unresolved. The CDR3 contains 16 residues. Deletions cut 4 bases from V and 0 bases from J, with 10 bases between. The germline CDR1 and CDR2 sequences are LGHNA and YSLEER.

J is TRBJ2-5 and V is TRBV2; 8 nucleotides match TRBD2. Germline lookup yields CDR1 SNHLY and CDR2 FYNNEI. Trimming at V came to 5 bases and at J to 1 base, leaving 3 bases not matched to a gene. The CDR3 runs 14 residues. CDR3 DNA sequence: TGTGCCAGCAGTCCTAGCGGGCTCCAAGAGACCCAGTACTTC. Protein product: CASSPSGLQETQYF. Based on the CDR3 plus reference TRBV2 and TRBJ2-5, the full variable domain is EPEVTQTPSHQVTQMGQEVILRCVPISNHLYFYWYRQILGQKVEFLVSFYNNEISEKSEIFDDQFSVERPDGSNFTLKIRSTKLEDSAMYFCASSPSGLQETQYFGPGTRLLVL.

The chain joins TRBV15 to TRBJ2-1; TRBD2 matches 10 bases. Germline V gene lookup returns CDR1 LNHNV and CDR2 YYDKDF (reference sequence). The CDR3 contains 15 residues. After removal of 3 bases from V and 7 bases from J, the junction contained 6 bases not matched to a gene. The CDR3 loop is CATSSERTSGNEQFF. For the CDR3, the DNA is TGTGCCACCAGCAGTGAAAGGACTAGCGGAAATGAGCAGTTCTTC.

J is TRBJ2-7 and V is TRBV28; possibly TRBD1 for D (5 bases). Trimming removed 7 bases from V and 2 bases from J, with 15 bases in between. The CDR3 extends over 14 amino acids. Germline V gene lookup returns CDR1 MDHEN and CDR2 SYDVKM. CDR3 sequence reads: CASTNQGLPYEQYF. As DNA, the CDR3 is TGTGCCAGCACCAACCAGGGCCTACCCTACGAGCAGTACTTC. The variable domain in full, completed from reference TRBV28 and TRBJ2-7, reads DVKVTQSSRYLVKRTGEKVFLECVQDMDHENMFWYRQDPGLGLRLIYFSYDVKMKEKGDIPEGYSVSREKKERFSLILESASTNQTSMYLCASTNQGLPYEQYFGPGTRLTVT.

J is TRBJ1-1 and V is TRBV11-2; D is undetermined. CDR3 size: 12 residues. CDR1 and CDR2 from the germline V gene are SGHAT and FQNNGV. V gave up 0 bases and J gave up 5 bases, with 4 bases separating them. CDR3 in amino acids: CASSLDGTEAFF. DNA for the CDR3: TGTGCCAGCAGCTTAGACGGGACTGAAGCTTTCTTT.

The genes are TRBV6-1 and TRBJ2-7; 7 bases match TRBD1. The CDR3 is made up of 15 amino acids. Germline lookup yields CDR1 MNHNS and CDR2 SASEGT. V was clipped by 2 bases and J by 2 bases; unmatched bases: 6. CDR3 nucleotide sequence: TGTGCCAGCAGTGAAATTTTGGGACAGCCCTACGAGCAGTACTTC. Protein sequence: CASSEILGQPYEQYF.

The chain combines TRBV4-3 with TRBJ2-7; perhaps TRBD1 as D (6 bases). The ends were cut back, 3 bases at V and 3 bases at J, with 18 bases in the middle. The germline CDR1 and CDR2 sequences are LGHNA and YSLEER. The CDR3 has 16 residues. As DNA, the CDR3 is TGCGCCAGCAGCCAGACCACCCGGGACATTGTCTACGAGCAGTACTTC. Translating it yields CASSQTTRDIVYEQYF.

This clone was seen more than once but under ten times. V is TRBV28 and J is TRBJ2-1, with 9 bases fitting TRBD1. This CDR3 has 15 amino acids. After removal of 8 bases from V and 4 bases from J, the junction contained 9 bases not matched to a gene. Germline lookup yields CDR1 MDHEN and CDR2 SYDVKM. This chain's CDR3 is CASRTTGQGYNEQFF. The CDR3 nucleotides read TGTGCCAGCCGAACCACGGGACAGGGTTACAATGAGCAGTTCTTC.

This clone appeared a few times. As DNA, the CDR3 is TGCGCCAGCAGCCAAGATCATCCAGGGTCCGGAAACACCATATATTTT. This codes for CASSQDHPGSGNTIYF. V gene TRBV4-3 combines with J gene TRBJ1-3; D is perhaps TRBD1 (5 bases). CDR3 length equals 16 residues. Between the trimmed V and J ends, which lost 0 bases and 4 bases, there was a span of 13 bases. Germline CDR1 and CDR2: LGHNA and YSLEER.

This clone occurred a few times. The V gene is TRBV7-2, the J gene TRBJ2-2; 10 bases fit TRBD2. Germline V CDR1 and CDR2: SGHTA, FQGNSA. Germline trimming cut 5 bases from V and 6 bases from J; bases unmatched to any gene: 6. The CDR3 length is 15 residues. CDR3 DNA: TGTGCCAGCAGCACGGGACTAGCGAGGCCCGGGGAGCTGTTTTTT. Protein sequence: CASSTGLARPGELFF.

A single count supports this clone. The CDR3 sequence: CASRTSNRDSGELFF. In DNA form, the CDR3 reads TGTGCCAGCAGGACCAGTAACAGGGATAGTGGGGAGCTGTTTTTT. This chain uses TRBV6-5 with TRBJ2-2; tentative D call: TRBD1 (6 bases). This CDR3 is 15 amino acids long. The V end was cut by 6 bases, the J end by 8 bases, with 19 bases between. Germline V gene sequence: CDR1 MNHEY, CDR2 SVGAGI.

V gene TRBV2 combines with J gene TRBJ1-6; the match to TRBD1 covers 7 bases. V gave up 10 bases and J gave up 10 bases; unmatched junction bases: 10. Germline V gives CDR1 SNHLY, CDR2 FYNNEI. This CDR3 has 13 amino acids. The CDR3 nucleotides are TGTGCCACCGTCCTGACAGGGTACTCACCCCTCCACTTT. Protein sequence: CATVLTGYSPLHF.

This clone appeared a few times. The rearrangement links TRBV18 to TRBJ1-1; D gene ambiguous. Looked up from germline, CDR1 is KGHSH and CDR2 is LQKENI. This CDR3 spans 13 amino acids. Trimming took off 2 bases at V and 0 bases at J, with 4 bases between the two ends. CDR3 protein: CASSPGLNTEAFF. The DNA of the CDR3 is TGTGCCAGCTCACCAGGGCTGAACACTGAAGCTTTCTTT.

The chain employs TRBV5-1 and TRBJ2-2; 7 bases match TRBD1. J gave up 5 bases and V 3 bases, and 7 bases lay outside the gene matches. CDR3 size: 15 residues. Germline V lookup: CDR1 SGHRS, CDR2 YFSETQ. CDR3 sequence (DNA): TGCGCCAGCAGCTCTCGACAGGGCGGAACCGGGGAGCTGTTTTTT. It translates to CASSSRQGGTGELFF.

This chain joins TRBV13 and TRBJ1-6; no clear D gene. The CDR3 loop spans 16 amino acids. V was shortened by 2 bases and J by 9 bases, with 17 bases between the two germline ends. Germline assignment: CDR1 PRHDT and CDR2 FYEKMQ (reference sequence). The CDR3 bases are TGTGCCAGCAGCTTATTCTCCAGGCCGGGATTTTCACCCCTCCACTTT. It codes for CASSLFSRPGFSPLHF.

This rearrangement joins TRBV10-1 to TRBJ2-1, with a tentative D call TRBD2 (6 bases). Germline CDR1 reads WNHNN; CDR2 reads SYGVQD (reference sequence). The CDR3 has 12 residues. The V end lost 5 bases, the J end lost 10 bases, and 12 bases lay between the germline ends. The CDR3 loop reads CASSSSGLEQFF. The CDR3 DNA reads as TGCGCCAGCAGTTCCAGCGGGTTAGAGCAGTTCTTC.

The CDR3 DNA reads as TGTGCCAGCACCTACAGGGGTAGGCAAGAGACCCAGTACTTC. It specifies CASTYRGRQETQYF. The gene calls are TRBV6-5 and TRBJ2-5; 7 bases line up with TRBD1. Unmatched junction bases numbered 7, after V lost 7 bases and J lost 2 bases. Germline lookup yields CDR1 MNHEY and CDR2 SVGAGI. The CDR3 loop spans 14 amino acids.